This T cell receptor (beta chain) was sequenced in a study of regulatory and conventional T cells in RAG deficiency. The CDR3 extends over 15 amino acids. With 3 bases clipped from V and 5 bases from J, the junction kept 9 bases outside the gene matches. Looked up from germline, CDR1 is SGHRS and CDR2 is YFSETQ. Blood CD4+ CD25-low CD127-high conventional T cells supplied the genomic DNA template. The method was immunoSEQ multiplex PCR; TCRdb's version includes in-frame clones alone and lacks a portion of them. The data contain about 24,000 clones, around 97% of them seen just once; the ten biggest clones take up over 1%. Another study also made use of these data, one on regulatory T cells. Per that study: Amplification used 52 TRBV primers and 13 TRBJ primers. Skewed V and J usage and few unique V-J pairs marked patient repertoires, most in Tregs.

This TCR was recovered from a human donor in good health. The sequencing input was CD25- CD4+ T cells sorted from blood. The chain carries TRBV5-1 and TRBJ1-1, with TRBD1 matching over 8 bases. This chain's CDR3 is CASSSPRGLTTEAFF. The CDR3 nucleotides read TGCGCCAGCAGCTCGCCCAGGGGGCTGACGACTGAAGCTTTCTTT.